These 5 T cell receptor beta chains share one sample of origin, sequenced in a study of control samples from healthy donors and cancer patients. Data came from immunoSEQ multiplex PCR; TCRdb stores just in-frame clones and leaves some out. This table has about 180,000 clones, around 87% appearing once. The sample consisted of blood. Receptors originate from a woman aged 50 to 60 in good health.

As DNA, the CDR3 is TGTGCCAGCAGCCAAGGACAGGGGGCTGGAGATACGCAGTATTTT. Amino acid sequence: CASSQGQGAGDTQYF. This chain uses TRBV4-2 with TRBJ2-3; 10 bases agree with TRBD1. This CDR3 has 15 amino acids. After removal of 1 base from V and 5 bases from J, the junction contained 3 bases not matched to a gene. The V gene's germline CDR1 is LGHNA and CDR2 YNFKEQ.

This chain connects TRBV29-1 to TRBJ1-1; TRBD1 matches 7 bases. The CDR3 extends over 13 amino acids. V shed 4 bases, J shed 0 bases, and the junction held 2 bases outside the gene matches. Germline V gene sequence: CDR1 SQVTM, CDR2 ANQGSEA. The CDR3, as DNA: TGCAGCGTTGCCGGGACAGTGAACACTGAAGCTTTCTTT. Translating gives CSVAGTVNTEAFF.

V is TRBV12-3 or TRBV12-4 and J is TRBJ1-2; 10 positions agree with TRBD1. The V and J ends lost 6 bases and 6 bases, in that order; junction bases with no gene match: 1. This CDR3 region has 12 residues. CDR3 sequence reads: CASRGTGDGYTF. The CDR3 bases are TGTGCCAGCAGGGGGACAGGGGATGGCTACACCTTC.

The CDR3 nucleotides read TGTGCCAGCAGCGGGACCCCCAATGAGCAGTTCTTC. Translating it yields CASSGTPNEQFF. This chain joins TRBV9 and TRBJ2-1; D unclear. V was clipped by 3 bases and J by 6 bases, with 7 bases between them. The CDR3 covers 12 residues. Germline V gives CDR1 SGDLS, CDR2 YYNGEE.

The chain joins TRBV7-9 to TRBJ2-1; a weak D match, TRBD1 (5 bases). CDR3 size: 15 residues. Germline CDR1 reads SEHNR; CDR2 reads FQNEAQ (reference sequence). Trimming left V 5 bases short and J 5 bases short, with 16 bases between. CDR3 in amino acids: CASSARWGGNNEQFF. The DNA of the CDR3 is TGTGCCAGCAGCGCCCGATGGGGCGGAAACAATGAGCAGTTCTTC.